A single sample is the source of the 11 T cell receptor beta chains below, sequenced in a study of memory CD4+ T cells and cytomegalovirus serostatus. The data were produced by immunoSEQ multiplex PCR, yet TCRdb's version contains in-frame clones alone and is incomplete. The data show 50,000 to 70,000 clones, with around 79% seen just once and approximately 0.8% held by the top ten. The sort gate was single viable CD3+CD4+CD8-CD45RO+ cells for memory CD4+ T cells. Sequencing was carried out using memory CD4+ T cells from blood. The receptors come from an adult in good health and CMV-seronegative.

The CDR3 DNA follows: TGTGCCAGCAGCGGGTCGGGTACTAGCACAGATACGCAGTATTTT. Protein: CASSGSGTSTDTQYF. V and J are TRBV4-2 and TRBJ2-3; D unclear. In germline, CDR1 is LGHNA, CDR2 YNFKEQ. The V gene lost 5 bases and the J gene lost 0 bases, with 12 bases spanning the gap. The CDR3 contains 15 residues.

The chain recombines TRBV18 with TRBJ2-2, with 8 bases identical to TRBD1. Germline CDR1 and CDR2: KGHSH and LQKENI. CDR3 length: 14 residues. V trimming: 5 bases; J trimming: 6 bases; junction bases outside the gene matches: 5. The DNA of the CDR3 is TGTGCCAGCTCATCGACAGGGGATGCCGGGGAGCTGTTTTTT. The encoded protein is CASSSTGDAGELFF.

J is TRBJ1-4 and V is TRBV6-1; TRBD1 matches 9 bases. V was pared by 7 bases and J by 5 bases, with 8 bases of the junction left unmatched. The CDR3 totals 15 residues. Germline V lookup: CDR1 MNHNS, CDR2 SASEGT. In nucleotides, the CDR3 is TGTGCCAGCACCTCCGGGACAGGGAACAATGAAAAACTGTTTTTT. This sequence encodes CASTSGTGNNEKLFF.

The chain carries TRBV28 and TRBJ1-2; D gene uncertain. This CDR3 region has 11 residues. Germline lookup yields CDR1 MDHEN and CDR2 SYDVKM. Trimming removed 8 bases at V and 4 bases at J, with 8 bases between. Written as DNA, the CDR3 is TGTGCCAGCGACGGATCCTATGGCTACACCTTC. Protein sequence: CASDGSYGYTF.

V is TRBV5-1 and J is TRBJ1-3; a weak D match, TRBD1 (6 bases). The germline CDR1 and CDR2 sequences are SGHRS and YFSETQ. V dropped 3 bases and J dropped 1 base, with 17 bases sitting between them. The CDR3 has 17 amino acids. CDR3 region: CASSSNPGQRSGNTIYF. The CDR3, as DNA: TGCGCCAGCAGCTCCAACCCGGGACAACGATCTGGAAACACCATATATTTT.

This sequence joins TRBV5-1 and TRBJ1-1, with TRBD1 identical over 10 bases. This CDR3 region has 15 residues. V was clipped by 7 bases and J by 0 bases; unmatched bases: 6. CDR1 and CDR2 (germline): SGHRS, YFSETQ. CDR3 nucleotide sequence: TGCGCCAGCCGTGGGGGGACAGGGGTGAACACTGAAGCTTTCTTT. Translating it yields CASRGGTGVNTEAFF.

Only one count was recorded for this clone. V usage is TRBV30 and J usage is TRBJ2-1, with 7 bases identical to TRBD1. V shed 6 bases and J 6 bases; nucleotides not matched to a gene: 8. Germline V gene lookup returns CDR1 GTSNPN and CDR2 SVGIG (reference sequence). This CDR3 has 13 amino acids. CDR3 sequence: CACTGERRNEQFF. The CDR3, as DNA: TGTGCCTGTACAGGGGAACGCCGCAATGAGCAGTTCTTC.

V usage is TRBV6-5 and J usage is TRBJ2-7, with TRBD2 matching over 8 bases. V was clipped by 2 bases and J by 0 bases; unmatched bases: 3. Germline CDR1 and CDR2: MNHEY and SVGAGI. This CDR3 spans 15 amino acids. CDR3: CASSYRAGVSYEQYF. The CDR3 DNA is TGTGCCAGCAGTTACCGAGCGGGGGTCTCCTACGAGCAGTACTTC.

V gene TRBV5-1 combines with J gene TRBJ2-7; 10 nucleotides line up with TRBD2. The CDR3 loop spans 17 amino acids. Per germline, CDR1 SGHRS and CDR2 YFSETQ. After removal of 2 bases from V and 1 base from J, the junction contained 9 bases not matched to a gene. CDR3 loop: CASSFLAGASGSYEQYF. In DNA, the CDR3 is TGCGCCAGCAGCTTCCTAGCGGGGGCTTCGGGGTCCTACGAGCAGTACTTC. The whole variable domain, filled in from reference TRBV5-1 and TRBJ2-7, reads KAGVTQTPRYLIKTRGQQVTLSCSPISGHRSVSWYQQTPGQGLQFLFEYFSETQRNKGNFPGRFSGRQFSNSRSEMNVSTLELGDSALYLCASSFLAGASGSYEQYFGPGTRLTVT.

This clone was seen a few times. The chain is built from TRBV2 and TRBJ1-4; D is unclear. Germline V gene lookup returns CDR1 SNHLY and CDR2 FYNNEI. This CDR3 has 15 amino acids. V was trimmed by 6 bases and J by 7 bases, leaving 18 bases between them. The CDR3 region is CASSPVLGMGEKLFF. The CDR3 bases are TGTGCCAGCAGCCCCGTCTTGGGTATGGGTGAAAAACTGTTTTTT.

This clone was seen only once. V gene TRBV2 combines with J gene TRBJ1-2; TRBD1 matches 8 bases. The germline V gene encodes CDR1 SNHLY and CDR2 FYNNEI. V lost 7 bases to trimming and J lost 0 bases; unmatched junction nucleotides: 7. This CDR3 is 15 amino acids long. As DNA, the CDR3 is TGTGCCAGCAATTCTGGGACAGGTACTAACTATGGCTACACCTTC. This sequence encodes CASNSGTGTNYGYTF.